These 5 T cell receptor beta chains share one sample of origin, sequenced in a study of beta chain features in type 1 diabetes. Isolated RNA was reverse transcribed in full, so expressed TCRB transcripts were sequenced. The assay was immunoSEQ multiplex PCR, and TCRdb's table has in-frame clones only and misses some. The table lists about 320,000 clones, around 15% of them singletons. Input material: central memory CD4+ T cells from blood. Receptors were obtained from a man between 25 and 39 years old in good health.

This clone has a handful of counts. The rearrangement joins TRBV29-1 to TRBJ2-3, with 8 bases fitting TRBD2. Germline V gene data show CDR1 as SQVTM and CDR2 as ANQGSEA. V shed 2 bases, J shed 4 bases, and the junction held 5 bases outside the gene matches. This CDR3 comprises 14 residues. CDR3 residues: CSVERAGDPDTQYF. For the CDR3, the DNA is TGCAGCGTTGAAAGAGCGGGAGATCCAGATACGCAGTATTTT.

This clone was seen only a few times. The chain uses TRBV15 and TRBJ1-4, with D perhaps matching TRBD1 (5 bases). CDR3 length: 15 residues. Trimming removed 1 base at V and 0 bases at J, with 6 bases between. Germline V CDR1 and CDR2: LNHNV, YYDKDF (reference sequence). This CDR3 reads CATSRGGTTNEKLFF. DNA of the CDR3: TGTGCCACCAGCAGAGGGGGGACAACTAATGAAAAACTGTTTTTT. The variable domain in full, with the rest retrieved from reference TRBV15 and TRBJ1-4, is DAMVIQNPRYQVTQFGKPVTLSCSQTLNHNVMYWYQQKSSQAPKLLFHYYDKDFNNEADTPDNFQSRRPNTSFCFLDIRSPGLGDTAMYLCATSRGGTTNEKLFFGSGTQLSVL.

The J gene is TRBJ1-4, the V gene TRBV30; maybe TRBD1 (5 bases). Per the germline V gene, CDR1 is GTSNPN and CDR2 is SVGIG (reference sequence). V was trimmed by 2 bases and J by 4 bases, leaving 11 bases between them. This CDR3 is built from 14 residues. The CDR3 DNA is TGTGCCTGGAGTCCCGGACACGGTAATGAAAAACTGTTTTTT. Amino acids: CAWSPGHGNEKLFF. The full variable domain, its missing parts supplied by reference TRBV30 and TRBJ1-4, is SQTIHQWPATLVQPVGSPLSLECTVEGTSNPNLYWYRQAAGRGLQLLFYSVGIGQISSEVPQNLSASRPQDRQFILSSKKLLLSDSGFYLCAWSPGHGNEKLFFGSGTQLSVL.

This clone has only a few counts. The V call is TRBV27, the J call TRBJ2-7; a weak D match, TRBD1 (6 bases). This CDR3 comprises 15 residues. Looked up from germline, CDR1 is MNHEY and CDR2 is SMNVEV (reference sequence). Trimming pared 4 bases from V and 0 bases from J, leaving 13 bases between. The CDR3 protein is CASSSTGTTSYEQYF. Written as DNA, the CDR3 is TGTGCCAGCAGTTCAACCGGGACAACCTCCTACGAGCAGTACTTC.

This clone has more than one count but fewer than ten. The chain carries TRBV6-1 and TRBJ2-1, with D unresolved. Germline V gene data show CDR1 as MNHNS and CDR2 as SASEGT. The germline V and J ends were trimmed by 5 bases and 6 bases, with 5 bases remaining between them. This CDR3 comprises 11 residues. CDR3 DNA: TGTGCCAGCAGTTTCGCCAATGAGCAGTTCTTC. This sequence encodes CASSFANEQFF.